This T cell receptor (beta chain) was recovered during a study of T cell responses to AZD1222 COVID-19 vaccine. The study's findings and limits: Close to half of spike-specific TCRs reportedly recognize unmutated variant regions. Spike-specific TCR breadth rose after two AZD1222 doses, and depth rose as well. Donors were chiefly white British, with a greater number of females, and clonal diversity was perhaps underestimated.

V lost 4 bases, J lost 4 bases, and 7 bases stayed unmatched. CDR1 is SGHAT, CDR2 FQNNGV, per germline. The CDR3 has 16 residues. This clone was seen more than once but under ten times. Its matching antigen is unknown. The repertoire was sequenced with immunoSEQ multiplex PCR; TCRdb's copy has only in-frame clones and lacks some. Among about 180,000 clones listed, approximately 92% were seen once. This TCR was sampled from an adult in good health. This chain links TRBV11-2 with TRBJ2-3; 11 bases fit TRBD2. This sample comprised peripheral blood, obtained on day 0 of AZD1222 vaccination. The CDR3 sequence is CASSSLFSGGADTQYF. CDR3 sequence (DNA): TGTGCCAGCAGCTCCCTCTTTAGCGGGGGGGCAGATACGCAGTATTTT.